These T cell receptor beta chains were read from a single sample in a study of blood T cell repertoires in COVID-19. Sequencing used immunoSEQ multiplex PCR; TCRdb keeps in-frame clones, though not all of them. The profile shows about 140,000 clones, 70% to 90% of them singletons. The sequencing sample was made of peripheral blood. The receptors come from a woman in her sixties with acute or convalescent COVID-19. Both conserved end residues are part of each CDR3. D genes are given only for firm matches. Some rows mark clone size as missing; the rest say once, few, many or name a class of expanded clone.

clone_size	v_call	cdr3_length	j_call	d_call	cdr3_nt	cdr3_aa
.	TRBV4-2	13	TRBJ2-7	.	TGTGCCAGCAGCCAAGAGTCTTACTACGAGCAGTACTTC	CASSQESYYEQYF
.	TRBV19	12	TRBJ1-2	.	TGTGCCAGTAGGTCGGAGGGCGGGGGCTACACCTTC	CASRSEGGGYTF
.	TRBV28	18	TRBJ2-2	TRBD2	TGTGCCAGCAGTTTATTTTCGATGGGAGGGTTCGACAGCGGGGAGCTGTTTTTT	CASSLFSMGGFDSGELFF
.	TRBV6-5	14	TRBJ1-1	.	TGTGCCAGCAGGAATTACGTAGGGGGCACTGAAGCTTTCTTT	CASRNYVGGTEAFF
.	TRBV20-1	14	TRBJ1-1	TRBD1	TGCAGTGCTAGTCGTGACAGGGGGCTGAAAGAAGCTTTCTTT	CSASRDRGLKEAFF
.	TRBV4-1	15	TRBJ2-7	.	TGCGCCAGCAGCCAAGATCCCCCAGGGTCCTACGAGCAGTACTTC	CASSQDPPGSYEQYF
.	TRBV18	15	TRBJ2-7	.	TGTGCCAGCTCACCTCCAAACAGGATGCCCTACGAGCAGTACTTC	CASSPPNRMPYEQYF
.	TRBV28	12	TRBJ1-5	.	TGTGCCAGCAGTGGCTTTAATCAGCCCCAGCATTTT	CASSGFNQPQHF
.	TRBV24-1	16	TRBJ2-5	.	TGTGCCACCAGTGACGGCGGGGAAACCATTAGGGAGACCCAGTACTTC	CATSDGGETIRETQYF
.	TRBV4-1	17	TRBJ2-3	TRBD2	TGCGCCAGCAGCCAACTACTTAGCGGGGGGGCGGGAGATACGCAGTATTTT	CASSQLLSGGAGDTQYF
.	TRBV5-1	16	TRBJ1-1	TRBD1	TGCGCCAGCAGCAGGAGGACAGGGGGGATAAACACTGAAGCTTTCTTT	CASSRRTGGINTEAFF
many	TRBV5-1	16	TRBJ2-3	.	TGCGCCAGCAGCTTAGGTTCGACAGCAATCACAGATACGCAGTATTTT	CASSLGSTAITDTQYF
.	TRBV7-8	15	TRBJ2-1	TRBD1	TGTGCCAGCAGCTTAAGACAGGGGAATTACAATGAGCAGTTCTTC	CASSLRQGNYNEQFF
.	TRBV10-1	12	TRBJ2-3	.	TGCGCCAGCAGCCCAGGGACAGATACGCAGTATTTT	CASSPGTDTQYF
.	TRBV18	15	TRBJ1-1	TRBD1	TGTGCCAGCTCACCAACCGGGACAGGGGTAACTGAAGCTTTCTTT	CASSPTGTGVTEAFF
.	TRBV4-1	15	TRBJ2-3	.	TGCGCCAGCAGCCAAGAAGAGCAGAGGAAAGATACGCAGTATTTT	CASSQEEQRKDTQYF
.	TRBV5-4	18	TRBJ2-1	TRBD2	TGTGCCAGCAGTTCCCAGGGGACTAGCGGGGGGGCTTACAATGAGCAGTTCTTC	CASSSQGTSGGAYNEQFF
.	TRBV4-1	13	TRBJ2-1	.	TGCGCCAGCAGCCAAGCTGACAGCAATGAGCAGTTCTTC	CASSQADSNEQFF
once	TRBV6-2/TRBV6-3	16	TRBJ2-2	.	TGTGCCAGCAGTTACTCAGCCAGTGGGGCCACCGGGGAGCTGTTTTTT	CASSYSASGATGELFF
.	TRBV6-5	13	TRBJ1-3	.	TGTGCCAGCAGTCAGGAGGGGAAAAACACCATATATTTT	CASSQEGKNTIYF
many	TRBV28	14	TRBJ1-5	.	TGTGCCAGCAGCTCCCGCCGGTTGGATCAGCCCCAGCATTTT	CASSSRRLDQPQHF
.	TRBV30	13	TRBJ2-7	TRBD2	TGTGCCTGGAGACCGGGGGGGACTTACGAGCAGTACTTC	CAWRPGGTYEQYF
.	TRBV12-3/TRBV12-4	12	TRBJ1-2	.	TGTGCCAGCAGTTCGGGAAACTATGGCTACACCTTC	CASSSGNYGYTF
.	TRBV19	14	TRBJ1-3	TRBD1	TGTGCCAGTAGTACCGACAGGGCAGGAAACACCATATATTTT	CASSTDRAGNTIYF
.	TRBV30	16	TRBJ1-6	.	TGTGCCTGCTTATCAGGATTAAGCTCCTATAATTCACCCCTCCACTTT	CACLSGLSSYNSPLHF
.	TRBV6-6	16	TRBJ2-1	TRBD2	TGTGCCAGCAGTTCGATTGTCAGCGGGGGGGACAATGAGCAGTTCTTC	CASSSIVSGGDNEQFF
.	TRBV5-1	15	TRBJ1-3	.	TGCGCCAGCAGCTTGGGCGCAGGGCTAGGAAACACCATATATTTT	CASSLGAGLGNTIYF